The clone carrying this T cell receptor beta chain was counted ten times or more. As yet, its antigen is unknown. This sample is part of a study of T-cell reconstitution after alpha-beta-depleted transplantation in children. V was clipped by 7 bases and J by 5 bases, with 18 bases between them. This CDR3 spans 15 amino acids. Germline CDR1 and CDR2: LGHNA and YNFKEQ. Unique molecular identifiers were incorporated into the prepared TCRbeta library. TCRdb re-called the PCR reads with MiXCR, one entry per CDR3 protein. Here the sample spans 200,000 or so distinct CDR3 sequences, roughly 6.3% being singletons. Regarding the study as a whole: T-cell counts and diversity at one year post-transplant came mainly from newly produced T cells. After transplant, at about two months, alpha-beta T cells were reportedly derived from several hundred expanded graft clones. Diversity of TCRbeta at day 60 was high in some patients, arising from surviving recipient T cells and thymic progenitors.

The input for sequencing was PBMCs, taken before TCRalphabeta/CD19-depleted stem cell transplant. This sequence joins TRBV4-2 and TRBJ1-5; D gene unclear. The clonotype originates from a girl in the first two years of life with combined immunodeficiency, due to receive a stem cell transplant. CDR3 nucleotide sequence: TGTGCCAGCATTGGGTGCCCAACTAGGGATCAGCCCCAGCATTTT. Its translation is CASIGCPTRDQPQHF.